These 29 T cell receptor beta chains share one sample of origin, sequenced in a study of cytomegalovirus exposure and HLA in healthy donors. PCR amplification relied on 60 Vbeta primers (plus 13 Jbeta primers). Produced via immunoSEQ multiplex PCR; TCRdb's table is partial and in-frame only. The sample contains some 130,000 clones, about 80% of which appear only once. Sequenced sample: PBMCs. The receptors were gathered from a man aged 25-40 years in good health and CMV-seronegative.

The chain combines TRBV10-3 with TRBJ1-2; perhaps TRBD1 as D (6 bases). V lost 8 bases to trimming and J lost 2 bases, with 15 bases between them. The V gene's germline CDR1 is ENHRY and CDR2 SYGVKD. The CDR3 totals 14 residues. CDR3 region: CAIGLGTPNYGYTF. The DNA of the CDR3 is TGTGCCATCGGCCTCGGGACACCCAACTATGGCTACACCTTC.

V gene TRBV6-1 combines with J gene TRBJ1-2; 7 bases are shared with TRBD1. The J segment lost 2 bases and the V segment lost 8 bases, leaving 5 bases of the junction unmatched. The CDR3 has 13 residues. Germline V lookup: CDR1 MNHNS, CDR2 SASEGT. CDR3 nucleotide sequence: TGTGCCAGCTGTAAGGGACAGAACTATGGCTACACCTTC. This sequence encodes CASCKGQNYGYTF.

J is TRBJ2-1 and V is TRBV7-9; weak D call: TRBD2 (7 bases). V lost 11 bases and J 0 bases, leaving 17 bases between the germline ends. Germline lookup yields CDR1 SEHNR and CDR2 FQNEAQ (reference sequence). The CDR3 length is 15 residues. The CDR3 region is CAWEGGPVSYNEQFF. DNA for the CDR3: TGTGCCTGGGAGGGGGGGCCGGTCTCCTACAATGAGCAGTTCTTC.

V is TRBV9 and J is TRBJ2-3, with 7 bases matching TRBD2. The CDR3 is 18 amino acids. V was pared by 1 base and J by 3 bases, with 14 bases of the junction left unmatched. Germline V gene data show CDR1 as SGDLS and CDR2 as YYNGEE. The CDR3 reads CASSVSSEGRERTDTQYF. The CDR3, as DNA: TGTGCCAGCAGCGTATCCTCTGAGGGGCGGGAGAGGACAGATACGCAGTATTTT.

The chain carries TRBV5-1 and TRBJ2-5, with 7 bases lining up with TRBD2. V lost 0 bases to trimming and J lost 5 bases; unmatched junction nucleotides: 1. From germline, CDR1 is SGHRS and CDR2 YFSETQ. The CDR3 sequence is 13 residues long. Written as DNA, the CDR3 is TGCGCCAGCAGCTTGGGCGGGAGCGAGACCCAGTACTTC. Its translation is CASSLGGSETQYF.

The chain links TRBV5-1 to TRBJ2-5; D not resolved. V lost 1 base and J lost 1, with 8 bases in between. The length of the CDR3 is 14 residues. Per germline, CDR1 SGHRS and CDR2 YFSETQ. The CDR3 loop is CASSLFHSQETQYF. CDR3 in DNA: TGCGCCAGCAGCTTGTTCCACAGCCAAGAGACCCAGTACTTC.

CDR3 in amino acids: CASTFPGGPGDTQYF. For the CDR3, the DNA is TGTGCCAGCACGTTTCCGGGAGGGCCAGGAGATACGCAGTATTTT. This sequence joins TRBV2 and TRBJ2-3, with 8 positions matching TRBD2. The CDR3 is made up of 15 amino acids. The V segment lost 7 bases and the J segment 5 bases; nucleotides outside the gene matches: 11. The germline V gene has CDR1 SNHLY and CDR2 FYNNEI.

The chain couples TRBV7-2 to TRBJ1-4; 7 positions agree with TRBD1. The length of the CDR3 is 13 residues. V shed 5 bases, J shed 7 bases, and the junction held 4 bases outside the gene matches. Germline V gene sequence: CDR1 SGHTA, CDR2 FQGNSA. The CDR3 is CASSVDRAEKLFF. The CDR3, as DNA: TGTGCCAGCAGCGTAGACAGGGCTGAAAAACTGTTTTTT. Complete variable domain (other parts from reference TRBV7-2 and TRBJ1-4): GAGVSQSPSNKVTEKGKDVELRCDPISGHTALYWYRQSLGQGLEFLIYFQGNSAPDKSGLPSDRFSAERTGGSVSTLTIQRTQQEDSAVYLCASSVDRAEKLFFGSGTQLSVL.

This chain connects TRBV30 to TRBJ2-5, with 9 bases identical to TRBD2. V lost 5 bases, J lost 2 bases, and 3 bases stayed unmatched. Germline CDR1 is GTSNPN and CDR2 is SVGIG (reference sequence). CDR3 length equals 13 residues. The chain's CDR3 is CAWAGGLQETQYF. The DNA of the CDR3 is TGTGCCTGGGCGGGAGGGCTGCAAGAGACCCAGTACTTC.

The CDR3 DNA reads TGTGCCAGCAGTTACATGGGACAGGGCTTCTACGAGCAGTACTTC. Translation gives CASSYMGQGFYEQYF. The genes are TRBV27 and TRBJ2-7; TRBD1 matches 9 bases. CDR3 size: 15 residues. J lost 3 bases, V lost 4 bases, and 7 bases had no gene match. In germline, CDR1 is MNHEY, CDR2 SMNVEV (reference sequence).

V gene TRBV4-1 combines with J gene TRBJ1-3; the match to TRBD1 covers 8 bases. Germline lookup yields CDR1 MGHRA and CDR2 YSYEKL. Trimming cost V 1 base and J 1 base; bases outside gene matches: 12. The length of the CDR3 is 19 residues. CDR3 amino acids: CASSQGQGAYGNSGNTIYF. In nucleotides, the CDR3 is TGCGCCAGCAGCCAAGGCCAGGGGGCATACGGTAATTCTGGAAACACCATATATTTT.

The genes are TRBV10-2 and TRBJ1-4; D not resolved. This CDR3 contains 14 residues. Deletions cut 6 bases from V and 0 bases from J, with 8 bases between. CDR1 is WSHSY, CDR2 SAAADI, per germline. CDR3: CASSQIATNEKLFF. The DNA of the CDR3 is TGCGCCAGCAGCCAGATTGCAACTAATGAAAAACTGTTTTTT.

The chain recombines TRBV28 with TRBJ2-7; no clear D gene. CDR3 length: 12 amino acids. The germline gives CDR1 MDHEN, CDR2 SYDVKM. V lost 4 bases to trimming and J lost 3 bases, with 7 bases between them. CDR3 sequence (DNA): TGTGCCAGCAGTTCCTCCCGCTACGAGCAGTACTTC. This codes for CASSSSRYEQYF.

This sequence joins TRBV19 and TRBJ1-2, with D perhaps TRBD1 (6 bases). CDR3 length equals 13 residues. The germline V and J ends were trimmed by 7 bases and 3 bases, with 12 bases remaining between them. Germline CDR1 is LNHDA and CDR2 is SQIVND (reference sequence). Here the CDR3 reads CASNPGQDYGYTF. The CDR3 nucleotides read TGTGCCAGTAACCCGGGACAAGACTATGGCTACACCTTC.

The chain employs TRBV6-5 and TRBJ2-7; 9 bases are shared with TRBD1. Germline assignment: CDR1 MNHEY and CDR2 SVGAGI. CDR3 length equals 14 residues. After removal of 5 bases from V and 7 bases from J, the junction contained 9 bases not matched to a gene. The CDR3 here is CASSTGGQGIEQYF. The CDR3 DNA reads as TGTGCCAGCAGTACGGGGGGACAGGGAATTGAGCAGTACTTC.

This chain links TRBV6-6 with TRBJ1-3; maybe TRBD1 (5 bases). This CDR3 has 15 residues. The germline CDR1 and CDR2 sequences are MNHNY and SVGAGI (reference sequence). Trimming left V 2 bases short and J 0 bases short, with 8 bases between. CDR3 nucleotide sequence: TGTGCCAGCAGTTACGGGGGGAACTCTGGAAACACCATATATTTT. Its translation: CASSYGGNSGNTIYF.

The V gene is TRBV19, the J gene TRBJ1-2; D is uncertain. This CDR3 comprises 16 residues. Trimming took 3 bases from V and 2 from J, leaving 16 bases between them. Germline V CDR1 and CDR2: LNHDA, SQIVND (reference sequence). The CDR3 region has the DNA TGTGCCAGTAGTATTCTGTTTATGGGCAGGAACTATGGCTACACCTTC. It codes for CASSILFMGRNYGYTF. Supplemented by reference TRBV19 and TRBJ1-2, the full variable domain reads DGGITQSPKYLFRKEGQNVTLSCEQNLNHDAMYWYRQDPGQGLRLIYYSQIVNDFQKGDIAEGYSVSREKKESFPLTVTSAQKNPTAFYLCASSILFMGRNYGYTFGSGTRLTVV.

The V call is TRBV29-1, the J call TRBJ1-2; TRBD1 matches 8 bases. V trimming: 7 bases; J trimming: 4 bases; junction bases outside the gene matches: 17. The length of the CDR3 is 16 residues. Looked up from germline, CDR1 is SQVTM and CDR2 is ANQGSEA. The CDR3 is CSAMKGQGQVGYGYTF. The CDR3 coding sequence is TGCAGCGCCATGAAAGGACAGGGACAAGTCGGCTATGGCTACACCTTC.

The chain uses TRBV13 and TRBJ2-7; D perhaps matches TRBD2 (6 bases). CDR3 length: 15 amino acids. CDR1 is PRHDT, CDR2 FYEKMQ, per germline (reference sequence). Trimming removed 2 bases from V and 0 bases from J, with 11 bases in between. The CDR3 loop reads CASSLTPSVSYEQYF. The CDR3 nucleotides read TGTGCCAGCAGCTTAACGCCTAGCGTCTCCTACGAGCAGTACTTC.

The sample holds one count of this clone. This chain connects TRBV27 to TRBJ2-3; 13 nucleotides align to TRBD2. V shed 6 bases and J 2 bases; nucleotides not matched to a gene: 5. Germline V gene lookup returns CDR1 MNHEY and CDR2 SMNVEV (reference sequence). The CDR3 has 16 amino acids. CDR3 residues: CASRITSGRVTDTQYF. DNA for the CDR3: TGTGCCAGCAGGATAACTAGCGGGAGGGTCACAGATACGCAGTATTTT.

The chain combines TRBV7-8 with TRBJ2-2; TRBD2 matches at 11 bases. Trimming removed 5 bases from V and 1 base from J; junction bases left unmatched: 3. This CDR3 has 16 amino acids. Looked up from germline, CDR1 is SGHVS and CDR2 is FQNEAQ. CDR3: CASSPGLAGNTGELFF. For the CDR3, the DNA is TGTGCCAGCAGCCCCGGACTAGCGGGGAACACCGGGGAGCTGTTTTTT.

This clone has only a few counts. The chain links TRBV27 to TRBJ2-3, with 12 positions matching TRBD2. The CDR3 has 14 residues. Per germline, CDR1 MNHEY and CDR2 SMNVEV (reference sequence). V was pared by 5 bases and J by 5 bases, with 2 bases of the junction left unmatched. The CDR3 here is CASSRGLAGDTQYF. The CDR3, as DNA: TGTGCCAGCAGTAGGGGACTAGCGGGAGATACGCAGTATTTT.

V usage is TRBV28 and J usage is TRBJ2-7; TRBD1 aligns across 8 bases. The trim removed 5 bases at V and 5 bases at J, leaving 11 bases unmatched. CDR1 is MDHEN, CDR2 SYDVKM, per germline. This CDR3 contains 15 residues. CDR3 nucleotide sequence: TGTGCCAGCAGTCCCCCGGACAGGGCCCCCAACGAGCAGTACTTC. Encoded protein: CASSPPDRAPNEQYF. Based on the CDR3 plus reference TRBV28 and TRBJ2-7, the full variable domain is DVKVTQSSRYLVKRTGEKVFLECVQDMDHENMFWYRQDPGLGLRLIYFSYDVKMKEKGDIPEGYSVSREKKERFSLILESASTNQTSMYLCASSPPDRAPNEQYFGPGTRLTVT.

This clone was counted a single time. This chain joins TRBV30 and TRBJ1-1; no clear D gene. Germline-derived CDR1 and CDR2 are GTSNPN and SVGIG (reference sequence). The V and J ends lost 3 bases and 3 bases respectively, with 5 bases between them. The CDR3 runs to 11 residues. For the CDR3, the DNA is TGTGCCTGGAGCGGGTACACTGAAGCTTTCTTT. Translated, it gives CAWSGYTEAFF.

The CDR3 here is CASSSRLTTGELFF. CDR3 sequence (DNA): TGTGCCAGCAGCTCCAGACTTACCACCGGGGAGCTGTTTTTT. The chain joins TRBV7-2 to TRBJ2-2, with D hard to call. V lost 4 bases and J 4 bases, leaving 10 bases between the germline ends. The CDR3 runs 14 residues. Germline V gene lookup returns CDR1 SGHTA and CDR2 FQGNSA.

This CDR3 is CASSRLDVNEQFF. CDR3 DNA: TGTGCCAGCTCAAGACTGGATGTCAATGAGCAGTTCTTC. The rearrangement joins TRBV18 to TRBJ2-1; the D is unclear. Germline CDR1 and CDR2: KGHSH and LQKENI. The CDR3 length is 13 residues. Trimming took 5 bases from V and 6 from J, leaving 11 bases between them.

The chain combines TRBV9 with TRBJ1-2; D is uncertain. Germline V gene lookup returns CDR1 SGDLS and CDR2 YYNGEE. V was shortened by 3 bases and J by 5 bases, with 5 bases between the two germline ends. The CDR3 sequence is 11 residues long. CDR3 protein: CASSAPYGYTF. The CDR3 nucleotides are TGTGCCAGCAGCGCCCCTTATGGCTACACCTTC. Supplemented by reference TRBV9 and TRBJ1-2, the full variable domain reads DSGVTQTPKHLITATGQRVTLRCSPRSGDLSVYWYQQSLDQGLQFLIQYYNGEERAKGNILERFSAQQFPDLHSELNLSSLELGDSALYFCASSAPYGYTFGSGTRLTVV.

This clone appeared a few times. The rearrangement links TRBV6-6 to TRBJ1-1; D remains unclear. Trimming shortened V by 2 bases and J by 8 bases, and 6 bases separated the two germline ends. This CDR3 is built from 11 residues. The germline V gene encodes CDR1 MNHNY and CDR2 SVGAGI (reference sequence). The CDR3 bases are TGTGCCAGCAGTTACAACAGAGAAGCTTTCTTT. Translated: CASSYNREAFF.

The chain carries TRBV9 and TRBJ2-5; 10 nucleotides match TRBD2. The CDR3 contains 15 residues. The V segment lost 4 bases and the J segment 1 base; nucleotides outside the gene matches: 4. Germline assignment: CDR1 SGDLS and CDR2 YYNGEE. The CDR3: CASSTVAGGQETQYF. Here the CDR3 DNA reads TGTGCCAGCAGCACCGTAGCGGGGGGCCAAGAGACCCAGTACTTC.